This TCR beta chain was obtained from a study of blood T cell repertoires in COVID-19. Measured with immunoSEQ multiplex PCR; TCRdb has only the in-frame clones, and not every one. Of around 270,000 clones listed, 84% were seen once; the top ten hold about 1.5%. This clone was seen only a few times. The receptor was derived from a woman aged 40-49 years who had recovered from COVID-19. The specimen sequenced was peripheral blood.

CDR3 sequence: CASSEGSPPEPQHF. CDR3 sequence (DNA): TGTGCCAGCAGTGAAGGGAGCCCCCCGGAGCCCCAGCATTTT. The V and J genes are TRBV6-1 and TRBJ1-5; D remains unclear. Germline V gene lookup returns CDR1 MNHNS and CDR2 SASEGT. This CDR3 region has 14 residues. V lost 1 base and J 8 bases, leaving 12 bases between the germline ends.